This T cell receptor beta chain was documented in a study of blood T cell repertoires in COVID-19. As for the study in general: COVID-19 samples collected from the United States, Italy and Spain covered acute and convalescent phases. Sample material is recorded as cDNA or gDNA derived from T cells, B-cell-depleted T cells, or PBMCs.

Per the study methods: Amplification with reference gene primers provided the estimates of nucleated cell counts. Produced via immunoSEQ multiplex PCR; TCRdb's table is partial and in-frame only. The DNA gave D and trimming, while V, J and clone size come from that table. The sample has approximately 90,000 clones, roughly 86% seen once. This sequence was found in a human donor with acute or convalescent COVID-19. The donor label of this sample is uncertain. The sample comprised peripheral blood.

The CDR3 DNA reads TGTGCCAGCAGCTTAAGGGGCGGCGATTCCTACGAGCAGTACTTC. Protein product: CASSLRGGDSYEQYF. V is TRBV7-2 and J is TRBJ2-7; weak D call: TRBD1 (5 bases). The CDR3 runs 15 residues. The V gene's germline CDR1 is SGHTA and CDR2 FQGNSA. Trimming took 2 bases from V and 1 from J, leaving 12 bases between them.